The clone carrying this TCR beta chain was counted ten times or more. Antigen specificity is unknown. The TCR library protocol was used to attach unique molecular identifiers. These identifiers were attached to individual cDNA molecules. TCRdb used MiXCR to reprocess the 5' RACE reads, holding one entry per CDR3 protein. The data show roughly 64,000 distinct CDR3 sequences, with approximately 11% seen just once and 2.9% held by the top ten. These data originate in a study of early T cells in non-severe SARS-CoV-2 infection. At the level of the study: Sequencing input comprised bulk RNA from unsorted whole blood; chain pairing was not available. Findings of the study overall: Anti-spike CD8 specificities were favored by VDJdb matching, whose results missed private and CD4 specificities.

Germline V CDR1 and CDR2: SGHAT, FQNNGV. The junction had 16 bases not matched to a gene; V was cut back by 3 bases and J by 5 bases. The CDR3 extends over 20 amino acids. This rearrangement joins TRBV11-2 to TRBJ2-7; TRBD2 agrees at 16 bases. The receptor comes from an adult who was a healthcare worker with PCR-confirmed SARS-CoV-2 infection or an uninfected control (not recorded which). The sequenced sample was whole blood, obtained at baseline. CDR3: CASSFPGLAGGPGLSDEQYF. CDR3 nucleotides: TGTGCCAGCAGCTTCCCGGGACTAGCGGGGGGGCCCGGGCTTTCGGACGAGCAGTACTTC.